The clone carrying this TCR beta chain showed up just once. Its target is unknown. The tumor samples were collected prior to definitive surgery or chemotherapy. The data derive from a study of high-grade serous ovarian cancer treatment subgroups. Whole-study results and caveats: These tumor repertoires lack spatial information from bulk sequencing.

Only in-frame clones appear in the TCRdb table, and some are missing; sequencing was by immunoSEQ multiplex PCR. The data contain around 2,000 clones, 72% of them seen just once; the ten biggest clones take up approximately 13%. The V gene's germline CDR1 is LNHDA and CDR2 SQIVND (reference sequence). The V gene end was trimmed by 5 bases and the J gene end by 2 bases; junction bases not matched to a gene: 5. This CDR3 contains 15 residues. This clonotype was obtained from a human donor with high-grade serous ovarian cancer. The chain carries TRBV19 and TRBJ1-2; 10 bases fit TRBD1. The material sequenced was tumor tissue. CDR3 in DNA: TGTGCCAGTAGTGGGACAGGGGATCGGAACTATGGCTACACCTTC. Translation gives CASSGTGDRNYGYTF.